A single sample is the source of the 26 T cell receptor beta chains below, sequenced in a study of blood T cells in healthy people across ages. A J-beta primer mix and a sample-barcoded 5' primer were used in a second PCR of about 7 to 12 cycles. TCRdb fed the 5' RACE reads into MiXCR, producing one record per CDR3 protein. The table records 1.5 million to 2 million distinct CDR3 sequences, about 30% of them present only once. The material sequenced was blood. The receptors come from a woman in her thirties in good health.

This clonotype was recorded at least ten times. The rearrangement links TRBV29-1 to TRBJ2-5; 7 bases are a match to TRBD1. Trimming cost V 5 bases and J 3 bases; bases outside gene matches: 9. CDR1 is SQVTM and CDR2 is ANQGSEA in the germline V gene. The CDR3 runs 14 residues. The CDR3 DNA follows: TGCAGCGTTTGGGGAACCGGGACAGAAGAGACCCAGTACTTC. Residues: CSVWGTGTEETQYF.

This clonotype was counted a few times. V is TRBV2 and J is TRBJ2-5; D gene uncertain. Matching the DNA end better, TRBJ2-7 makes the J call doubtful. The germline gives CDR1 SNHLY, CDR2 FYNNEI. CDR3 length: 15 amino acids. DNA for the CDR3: TGTGCCAGCAGTGAATCGGGCTTGAGTGTGGACGAGCAGTACTTC. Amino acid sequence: CASSESGLSVDEQYF.

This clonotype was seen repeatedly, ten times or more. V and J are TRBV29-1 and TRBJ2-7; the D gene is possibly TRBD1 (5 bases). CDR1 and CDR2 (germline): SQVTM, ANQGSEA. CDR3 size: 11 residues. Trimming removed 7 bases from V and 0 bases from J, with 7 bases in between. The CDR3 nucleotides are TGCAGCGCAGGGTTCTCCTACGAGCAGTACTTC. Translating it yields CSAGFSYEQYF.

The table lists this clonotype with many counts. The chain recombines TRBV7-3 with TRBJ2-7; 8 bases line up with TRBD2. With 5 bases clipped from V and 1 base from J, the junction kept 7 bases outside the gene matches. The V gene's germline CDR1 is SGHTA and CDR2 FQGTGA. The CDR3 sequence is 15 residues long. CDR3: CASSESGGASYEQYF. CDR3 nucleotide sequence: TGTGCCAGCAGCGAAAGCGGGGGCGCTTCCTACGAGCAGTACTTC.

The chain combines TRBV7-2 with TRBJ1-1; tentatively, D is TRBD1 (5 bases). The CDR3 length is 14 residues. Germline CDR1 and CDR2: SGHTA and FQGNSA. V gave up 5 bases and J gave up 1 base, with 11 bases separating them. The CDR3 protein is CASSQGPTNTEAFF. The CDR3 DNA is TGTGCCAGCAGCCAGGGACCGACGAACACTGAAGCTTTCTTT.

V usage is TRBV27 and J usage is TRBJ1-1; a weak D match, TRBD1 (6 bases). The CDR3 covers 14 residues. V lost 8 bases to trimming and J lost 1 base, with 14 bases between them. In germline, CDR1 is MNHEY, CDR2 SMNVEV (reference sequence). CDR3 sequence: CASLPQGSNTEAFF. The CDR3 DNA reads TGTGCCAGCCTCCCACAGGGATCGAACACTGAAGCTTTCTTT.

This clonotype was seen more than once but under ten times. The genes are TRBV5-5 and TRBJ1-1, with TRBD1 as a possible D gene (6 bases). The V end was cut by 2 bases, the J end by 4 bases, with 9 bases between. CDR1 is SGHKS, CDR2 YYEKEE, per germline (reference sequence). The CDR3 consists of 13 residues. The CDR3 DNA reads TGTGCCAGCAGCTTCCAGACAGGCACTGAAGCTTTCTTT. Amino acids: CASSFQTGTEAFF.

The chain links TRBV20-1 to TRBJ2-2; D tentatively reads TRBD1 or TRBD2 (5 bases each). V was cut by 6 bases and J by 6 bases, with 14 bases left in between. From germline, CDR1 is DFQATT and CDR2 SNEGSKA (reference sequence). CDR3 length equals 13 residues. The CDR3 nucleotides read TGCAGTGCCAAAACAGGCGGGCCCGGGGAGCTGTTTTTT. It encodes CSAKTGGPGELFF.

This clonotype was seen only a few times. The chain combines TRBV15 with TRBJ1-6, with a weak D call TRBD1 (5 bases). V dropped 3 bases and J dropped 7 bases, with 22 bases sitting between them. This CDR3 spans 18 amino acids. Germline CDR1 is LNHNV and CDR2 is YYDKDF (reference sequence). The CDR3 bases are TGTGCCACCAGCAGTGGTTGGCGGACACCACCCTCGAATTCACCCCTCCACTTT. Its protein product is CATSSGWRTPPSNSPLHF.

CDR3 coding DNA: TGTGCCAGCAGCCCCGCGGGCCAGCGGGAGTACGAGCAGTACTTC. It yields the protein CASSPAGQREYEQYF. The V gene is TRBV27, the J gene TRBJ2-7; 8 positions match TRBD2. CDR3 length: 15 amino acids. From germline, CDR1 is MNHEY and CDR2 SMNVEV (reference sequence). V shed 6 bases and J 4 bases; nucleotides not matched to a gene: 11.

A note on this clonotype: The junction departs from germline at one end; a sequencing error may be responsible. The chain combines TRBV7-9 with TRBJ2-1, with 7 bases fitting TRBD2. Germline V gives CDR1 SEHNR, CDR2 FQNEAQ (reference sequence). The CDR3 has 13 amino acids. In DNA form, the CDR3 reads TGTGCCGGCAGCGGGGCACCCCACCATGAGCAGTTCTTC. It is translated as CAGSGAPHHEQFF.

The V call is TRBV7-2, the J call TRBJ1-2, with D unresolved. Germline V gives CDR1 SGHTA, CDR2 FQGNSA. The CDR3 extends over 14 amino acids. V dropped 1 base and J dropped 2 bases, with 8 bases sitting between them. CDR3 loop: CASSLVSENYGYTF. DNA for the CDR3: TGTGCCAGCAGCTTAGTAAGCGAAAACTATGGCTACACCTTC.

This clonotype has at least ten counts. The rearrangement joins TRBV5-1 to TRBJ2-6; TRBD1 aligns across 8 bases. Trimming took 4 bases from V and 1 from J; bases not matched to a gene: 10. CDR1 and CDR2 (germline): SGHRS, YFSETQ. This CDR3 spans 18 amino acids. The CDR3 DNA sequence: TGCGCCAGCAGCCCACATGAGGACAGGGCTTCTGGGGCCAACGTCCTGACTTTC. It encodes CASSPHEDRASGANVLTF.

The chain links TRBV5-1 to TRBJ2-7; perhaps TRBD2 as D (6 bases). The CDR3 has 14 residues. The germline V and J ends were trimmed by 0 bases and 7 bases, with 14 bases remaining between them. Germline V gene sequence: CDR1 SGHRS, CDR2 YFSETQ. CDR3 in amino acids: CASSLEAGPQEQYF. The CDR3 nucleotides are TGCGCCAGCAGCTTGGAGGCGGGACCACAGGAGCAGTACTTC.

Here the CDR3 DNA reads TGCAGTGCTAAAAGACTAGAGGTCGAGCAGTACTTC. The encoded protein is CSAKRLEVEQYF. This chain links TRBV20-1 with TRBJ2-4; maybe TRBD2 (6 bases). The DNA matches TRBJ2-7 better at its end, which makes the J call doubtful. CDR3 length: 12 residues. Germline values: CDR1 DFQATT, CDR2 SNEGSKA (reference sequence).

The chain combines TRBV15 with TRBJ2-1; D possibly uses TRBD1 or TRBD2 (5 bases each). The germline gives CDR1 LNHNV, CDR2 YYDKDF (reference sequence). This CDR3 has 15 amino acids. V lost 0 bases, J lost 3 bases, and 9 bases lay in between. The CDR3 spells CATSRERDGYNEQFF. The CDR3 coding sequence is TGTGCCACCAGCAGAGAGAGGGACGGCTACAATGAGCAGTTCTTC.

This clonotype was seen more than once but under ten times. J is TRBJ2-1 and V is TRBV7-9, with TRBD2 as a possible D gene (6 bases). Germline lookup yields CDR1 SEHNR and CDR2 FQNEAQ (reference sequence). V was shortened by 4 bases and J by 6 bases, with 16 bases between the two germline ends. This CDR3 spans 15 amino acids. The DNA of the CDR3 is TGTGCCAGCAGCTGGAGGGGAGCGGAGAGCAATGAGCAGTTCTTC. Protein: CASSWRGAESNEQFF. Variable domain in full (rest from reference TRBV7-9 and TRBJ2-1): DTGVSQNPRHKITKRGQNVTFRCDPISEHNRLYWYRQTLGQGPEFLTYFQNEAQLEKSRLLSDRFSAERPKGSFSTLEIQRTEQGDSAMYLCASSWRGAESNEQFFGPGTRLTVL.

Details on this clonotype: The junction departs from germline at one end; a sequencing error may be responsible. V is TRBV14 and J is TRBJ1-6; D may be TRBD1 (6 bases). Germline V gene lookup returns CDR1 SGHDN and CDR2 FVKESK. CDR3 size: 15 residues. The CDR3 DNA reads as TGTGCCAGCAGCCGGACAGCAGGGAATAATTCACCCCGCCACTTT. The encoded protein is CASSRTAGNNSPRHF.

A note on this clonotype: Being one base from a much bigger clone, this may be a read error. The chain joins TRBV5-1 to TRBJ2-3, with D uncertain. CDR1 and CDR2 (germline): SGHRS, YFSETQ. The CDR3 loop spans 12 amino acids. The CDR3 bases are TGCACCAGCAGTCTGACGAGTGATACGCAGTATTTT. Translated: CTSSLTSDTQYF.

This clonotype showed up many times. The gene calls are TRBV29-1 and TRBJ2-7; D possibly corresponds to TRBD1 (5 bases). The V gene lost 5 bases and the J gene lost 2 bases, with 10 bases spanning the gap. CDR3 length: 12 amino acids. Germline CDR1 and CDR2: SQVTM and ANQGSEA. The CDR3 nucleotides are TGCAGCGTTAAAGGGGATGCCTACGAGCAGTACTTC. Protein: CSVKGDAYEQYF.

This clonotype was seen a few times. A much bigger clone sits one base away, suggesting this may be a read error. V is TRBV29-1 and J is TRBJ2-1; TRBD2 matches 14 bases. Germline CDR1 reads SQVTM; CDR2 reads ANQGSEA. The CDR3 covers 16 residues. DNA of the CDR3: TGCAGCGTACCGGGACTAGCGGGGGACCCTTACAGTGAGCAGTTCTTC. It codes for CSVPGLAGDPYSEQFF.

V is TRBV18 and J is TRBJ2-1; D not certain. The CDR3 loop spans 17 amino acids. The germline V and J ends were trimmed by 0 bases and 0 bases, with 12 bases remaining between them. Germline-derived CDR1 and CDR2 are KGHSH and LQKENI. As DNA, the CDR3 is TGTGCCAGCTCACCACCGTCCTCCGAGAGCTCCTACAATGAGCAGTTCTTC. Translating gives CASSPPSSESSYNEQFF.

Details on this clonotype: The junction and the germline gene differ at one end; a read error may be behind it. Here the CDR3 DNA reads TGTGCCAGCAGAACAGGGAGCGATCACCCCCAGCATTTT. Translation: CASRTGSDHPQHF. V gene TRBV12-3 or TRBV12-4 combines with J gene TRBJ1-5; maybe TRBD1 (6 bases). The CDR3 has 13 residues.

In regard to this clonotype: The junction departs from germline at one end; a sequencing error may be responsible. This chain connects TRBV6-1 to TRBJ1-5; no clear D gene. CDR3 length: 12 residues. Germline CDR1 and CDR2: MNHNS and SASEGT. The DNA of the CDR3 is TGTGCCGGCAGTGAAAAGGGTCAGCCCCAGCATTTT. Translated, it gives CAGSEKGQPQHF.

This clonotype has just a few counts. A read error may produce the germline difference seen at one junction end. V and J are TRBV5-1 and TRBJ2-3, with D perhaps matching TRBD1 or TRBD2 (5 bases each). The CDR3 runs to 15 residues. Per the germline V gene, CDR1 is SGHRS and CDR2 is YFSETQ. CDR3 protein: CASSRRDAGADTQYF. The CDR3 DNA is TGCGCCAGCAGCCGACGGGACGCCGGGGCAGACACGCAGTATTTT. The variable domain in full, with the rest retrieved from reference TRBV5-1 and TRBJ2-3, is KAGVTQTPRYLIKTRGQQVTLSCSPISGHRSVSWYQQTPGQGLQFLFEYFSETQRNKGNFPGRFSGRQFSNSRSEMNVSTLELGDSALYLCASSRRDAGADTQYFGPGTRLTVL.

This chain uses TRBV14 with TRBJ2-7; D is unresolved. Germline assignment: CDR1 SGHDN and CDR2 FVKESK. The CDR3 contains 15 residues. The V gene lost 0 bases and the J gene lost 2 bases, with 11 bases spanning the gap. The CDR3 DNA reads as TGTGCCAGCAGCCAAGAAGAGGTCCTGGCCTACGAGCAGTACTTC. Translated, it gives CASSQEEVLAYEQYF.